This T cell receptor beta chain was recorded in a study of cytomegalovirus exposure and HLA in healthy donors. CDR1 and CDR2 from the germline V gene are SNHLY and FYNNEI. CDR3 length: 14 residues. Trimming took 6 bases from V and 0 from J, leaving 9 bases between them. Primers included in the PCR were 60 Vbeta and 13 Jbeta primers. Using immunoSEQ multiplex PCR, the repertoire was profiled, and TCRdb retains in-frame clones only, with some absent. The data show some 100,000 clones, 75% seen once. This TCR was recovered from a man between 45 and 60 years old in good health and CMV-seronegative. This chain uses TRBV2 with TRBJ1-5; D gene ambiguous. Sequenced sample: PBMCs. CDR3 DNA: TGTGCCAGCAGATCCTATATTAGCAATCAGCCCCAGCATTTT. This encodes CASRSYISNQPQHF.